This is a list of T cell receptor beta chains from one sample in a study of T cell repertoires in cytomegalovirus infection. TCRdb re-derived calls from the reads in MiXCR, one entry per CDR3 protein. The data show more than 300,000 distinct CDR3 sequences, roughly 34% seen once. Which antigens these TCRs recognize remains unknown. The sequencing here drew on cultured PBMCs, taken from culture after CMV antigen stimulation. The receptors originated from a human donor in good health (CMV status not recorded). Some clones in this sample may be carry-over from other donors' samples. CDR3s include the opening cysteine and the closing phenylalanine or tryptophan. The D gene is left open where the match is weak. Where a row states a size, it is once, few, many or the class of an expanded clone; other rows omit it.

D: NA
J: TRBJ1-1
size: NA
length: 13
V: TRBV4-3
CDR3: CASSQTEWREAFF
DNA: TGCGCCAGCAGCCAAACCGAATGGAGGGAAGCTTTCTTT

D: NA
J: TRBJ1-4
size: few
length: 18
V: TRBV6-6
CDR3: CASSYALDSHTTNEKLFF
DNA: TGTGCCAGCAGTTACGCTCTCGACAGTCACACAACTAATGAAAAACTGTTTTTT

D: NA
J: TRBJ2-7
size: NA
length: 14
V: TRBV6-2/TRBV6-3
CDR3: CACSWTVGPVWQYF
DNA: TGTGCCTGCTCCTGGACAGTCGGGCCAGTATGGCAGTACTTC

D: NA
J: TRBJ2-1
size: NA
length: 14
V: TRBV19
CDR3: CASSIGGLVGEQFF
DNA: TGTGCCAGTAGTATAGGCGGGCTAGTCGGTGAGCAGTTCTTC

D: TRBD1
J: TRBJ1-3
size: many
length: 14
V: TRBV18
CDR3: CASSRTGAGNTIYF
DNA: TGTGCCAGCTCCAGGACAGGGGCTGGAAACACCATATATTTT

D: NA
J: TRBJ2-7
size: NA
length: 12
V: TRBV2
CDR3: CASSTGAYEQYF
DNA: TGTGCCAGCAGCACCGGGGCTTACGAGCAGTACTTC

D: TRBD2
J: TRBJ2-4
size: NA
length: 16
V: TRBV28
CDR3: CASNTPGLAGKNIQYF
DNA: TGTGCCAGCAACACACCCGGACTAGCGGGCAAAAACATTCAGTACTTC

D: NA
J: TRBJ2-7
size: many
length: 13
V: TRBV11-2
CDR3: CASTRGQGLEQYF
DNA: TGTGCCAGCACCAGGGGCCAGGGGCTCGAGCAGTACTTC

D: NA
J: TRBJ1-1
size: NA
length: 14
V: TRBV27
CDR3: CASSLSGGPTEAFF
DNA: TGTGCCAGCAGTTTATCCGGGGGGCCCACTGAAGCTTTCTTT

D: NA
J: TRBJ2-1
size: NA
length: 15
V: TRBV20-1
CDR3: CSASPGTRSYNEQFF
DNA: TGCAGTGCTTCCCCGGGGACCCGCTCCTACAATGAGCAGTTCTTC

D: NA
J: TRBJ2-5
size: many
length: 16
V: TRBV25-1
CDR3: CASSDRGGGKQETQYF
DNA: TGTGCCAGCTCCGACCGTGGGGGCGGAAAGCAAGAGACCCAGTACTTC

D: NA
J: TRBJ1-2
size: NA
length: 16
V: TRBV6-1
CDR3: CASSEYRPASNYGYTF
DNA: TGTGCCAGCAGTGAGTATCGACCAGCCTCTAACTATGGCTACACCTTC

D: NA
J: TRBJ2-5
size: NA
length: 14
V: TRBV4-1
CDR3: CASSQRGDWETQYF
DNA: TGCGCCAGCAGCCAAAGGGGGGATTGGGAGACCCAGTACTTC

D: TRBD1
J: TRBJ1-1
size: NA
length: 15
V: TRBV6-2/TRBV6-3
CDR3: CASSYHDRGGTEAFF
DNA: TGTGCCAGCAGTTACCATGACAGGGGTGGCACTGAAGCTTTCTTT

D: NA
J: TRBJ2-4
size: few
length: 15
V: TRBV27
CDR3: CASSLLRDAKNIQYF
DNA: TGTGCCAGCAGTTTACTGAGGGATGCCAAAAACATTCAGTACTTC

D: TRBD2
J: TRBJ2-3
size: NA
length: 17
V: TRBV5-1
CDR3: CASSFGLAGAAADTQYF
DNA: TGCGCCAGCAGCTTCGGACTAGCGGGAGCGGCGGCAGATACGCAGTATTTT

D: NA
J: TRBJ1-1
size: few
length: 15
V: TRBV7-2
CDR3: CASSLVGRMNTEAFF
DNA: TGTGCCAGCAGCTTAGTGGGCAGGATGAACACTGAAGCTTTCTTT

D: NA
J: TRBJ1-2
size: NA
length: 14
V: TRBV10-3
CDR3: CAISIQAEWNGYTF
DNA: TGTGCCATCAGTATCCAGGCTGAGTGGAATGGCTACACCTTC

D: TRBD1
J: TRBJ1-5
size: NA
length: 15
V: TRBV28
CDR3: CASTNQGASNQPQHF
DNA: TGTGCCAGCACCAACCAGGGGGCTAGCAATCAGCCCCAGCATTTT

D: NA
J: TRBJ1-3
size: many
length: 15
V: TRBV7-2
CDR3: CASSRDLFSGNTIYF
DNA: TGTGCCAGCAGCCGCGACCTTTTCTCTGGAAACACCATATATTTT

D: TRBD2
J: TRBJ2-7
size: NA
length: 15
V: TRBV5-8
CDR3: CASSLMSGRANEQYF
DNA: TGTGCCAGCAGCTTGATGAGCGGGAGGGCAAACGAGCAGTACTTC

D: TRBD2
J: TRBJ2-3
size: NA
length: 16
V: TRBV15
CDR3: CATSSPLAGFTDTQYF
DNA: TGTGCCACCAGCAGCCCACTAGCGGGGTTCACAGATACGCAGTATTTT

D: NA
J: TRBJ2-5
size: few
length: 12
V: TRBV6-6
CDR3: CASSYYEETQYF
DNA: TGTGCCAGCAGTTATTACGAAGAGACCCAGTACTTC

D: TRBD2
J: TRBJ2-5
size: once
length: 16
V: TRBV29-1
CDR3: CSVVPFTSGGGETQYF
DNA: TGCAGCGTTGTTCCCTTTACTAGCGGAGGTGGAGAGACCCAGTACTTC

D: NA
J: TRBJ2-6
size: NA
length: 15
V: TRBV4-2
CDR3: CASRRTGYETNVLTF
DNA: TGTGCCAGCAGACGAACCGGGTACGAGACCAACGTCCTGACTTTC

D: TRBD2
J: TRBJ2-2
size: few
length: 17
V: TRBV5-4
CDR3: CASSLGAGGPRTGELFF
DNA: TGTGCCAGCAGCTTGGGCGCGGGAGGACCGAGAACCGGGGAGCTGTTTTTT

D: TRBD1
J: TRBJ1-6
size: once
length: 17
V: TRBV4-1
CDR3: CASSQGVRTGRGSPLHF
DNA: TGCGCCAGCAGCCAAGGTGTTAGGACAGGGAGAGGTTCACCCCTCCACTTT

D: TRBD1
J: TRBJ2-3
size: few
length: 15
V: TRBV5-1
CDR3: CASSWAQGARDTQYF
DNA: TGCGCCAGCAGCTGGGCGCAGGGGGCAAGGGATACGCAGTATTTT

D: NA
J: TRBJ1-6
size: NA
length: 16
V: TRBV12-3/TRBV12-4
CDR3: CASSFQPGSAGSPLHF
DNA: TGTGCCAGCAGTTTTCAACCGGGAAGCGCCGGGTCACCCCTCCACTTT

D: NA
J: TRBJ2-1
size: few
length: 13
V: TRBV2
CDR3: CASNQRTYNEQFF
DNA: TGTGCCAGCAACCAGCGAACCTACAATGAGCAGTTCTTC

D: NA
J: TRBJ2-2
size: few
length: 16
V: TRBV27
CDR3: CASSLMGPGATGELFF
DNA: TGTGCCAGCAGTTTAATGGGGCCCGGGGCCACCGGGGAGCTGTTTTTT

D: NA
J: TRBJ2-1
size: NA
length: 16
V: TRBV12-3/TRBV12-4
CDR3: CASSDLGGLIYNEQFF
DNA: TGTGCCAGCAGTGACCTGGGGGGGCTTATATACAATGAGCAGTTCTTC

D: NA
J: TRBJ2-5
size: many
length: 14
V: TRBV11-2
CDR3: CASSPHRTQETQYF
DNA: TGTGCCAGCAGCCCTCACAGAACGCAAGAGACCCAGTACTTC

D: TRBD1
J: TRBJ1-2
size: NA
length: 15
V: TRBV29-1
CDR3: CSVEDRDRAGPGYTF
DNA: TGCAGCGTTGAAGATCGAGACAGGGCAGGCCCAGGCTACACCTTC

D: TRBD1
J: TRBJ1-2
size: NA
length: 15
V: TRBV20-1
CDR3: CSAMTGTGLGYGYTF
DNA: TGCAGTGCAATGACCGGGACAGGGTTAGGCTATGGCTACACCTTC

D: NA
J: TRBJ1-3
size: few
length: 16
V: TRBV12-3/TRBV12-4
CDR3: CASIPRWQSSGNTIYF
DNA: TGTGCCAGCATCCCAAGGTGGCAGTCCTCTGGAAACACCATATATTTT

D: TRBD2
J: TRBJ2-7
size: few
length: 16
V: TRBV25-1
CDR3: CASSEFWSGTVYEQYF
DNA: TGTGCCAGCAGTGAATTTTGGAGCGGGACGGTCTACGAGCAGTACTTC

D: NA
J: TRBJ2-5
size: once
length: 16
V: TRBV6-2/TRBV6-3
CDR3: CASSYGGMPAGETQYF
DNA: TGTGCCAGCAGTTACGGGGGTATGCCGGCGGGAGAGACCCAGTACTTC

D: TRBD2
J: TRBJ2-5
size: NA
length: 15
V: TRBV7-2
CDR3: CASSLLAGGRETQYF
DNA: TGTGCCAGCAGCTTACTAGCGGGAGGCCGAGAGACCCAGTACTTC

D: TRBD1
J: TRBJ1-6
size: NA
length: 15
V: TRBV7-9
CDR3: CASRLRQGDNSPLHF
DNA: TGTGCCAGCAGATTGAGACAGGGGGATAATTCACCCCTCCACTTT